A selection of T cell receptor beta chains follows, all from one sample in a study of cytomegalovirus exposure and HLA in healthy donors. TCRdb's copy holds only in-frame clones and misses some; the assay was immunoSEQ multiplex PCR. The top ten clones hold about 2.5% of a sample with more than 80,000 clones, around 75% of them seen once. The sample comprised PBMCs. The receptors here all came from a female donor in good health and CMV-seronegative. CDR3s include the opening cysteine and the closing phenylalanine or tryptophan. Fields, in order: CDR3 DNA, CDR3 protein, clone size, J gene, D gene, V gene. A D gene is named only where the DNA matches it firmly. Part of the rows lack a size; the others show once, few, many or a class for expanded clones.

TGTGCCAGCAGTTATCACAGGGGTGGTTTGGCAACTAATGAAAAACTGTTTTTT,CASSYHRGGLATNEKLFF,-,TRBJ1-4,TRBD1,TRBV28
TGCGCCAGCAGCCAAGCATCCCAGGGTGACGAGCAGTACTTC,CASSQASQGDEQYF,-,TRBJ2-7,-,TRBV4-1
TGTGCCAGCAGTACCTCGACTAGCGGGGTAGAGACCCAGTACTTC,CASSTSTSGVETQYF,-,TRBJ2-5,TRBD2,TRBV28
TGTGCCAGCAGCTTATCCGAGGAGACCCAGTACTTC,CASSLSEETQYF,-,TRBJ2-5,-,TRBV7-2
TGCGCCAGCAGCTTGTTCTGGATGACTAGCGAGGGTCGGTATGAGCAGTTCTTC,CASSLFWMTSEGRYEQFF,once,TRBJ2-1,TRBD2,TRBV5-1
TGTGCCAGTAGTATAGACGGGAGCCCATACAATGAGCAGTTCTTC,CASSIDGSPYNEQFF,-,TRBJ2-1,-,TRBV19
TGCGCCAGCAGCCAAGATATAGGGACTAGAGTAAACAATGAGCAGTTCTTC,CASSQDIGTRVNNEQFF,-,TRBJ2-1,TRBD2,TRBV4-3
TGTGCCTGGAGTGTACAGGGGGTCGTTGGCTACACCTTC,CAWSVQGVVGYTF,few,TRBJ1-2,TRBD1,TRBV30
TGTGCTAGCAGCTTAGACAGGACAGATACGCAGTATTTT,CASSLDRTDTQYF,-,TRBJ2-3,-,TRBV7-7
TGCAGCGTTGTGCAGGGGGCGCAAACAGATGGCTACACCTTC,CSVVQGAQTDGYTF,-,TRBJ1-2,TRBD1,TRBV29-1
TGTGCCAGCAGCTTTAGGACAGGGGTGAACACTGAAGCTTTCTTT,CASSFRTGVNTEAFF,-,TRBJ1-1,TRBD1,TRBV5-5
TGTGCCAGTAGTATAGGAGGGGGCGGTCTCCAGCCCCAGCATTTT,CASSIGGGGLQPQHF,few,TRBJ1-5,TRBD1,TRBV19
TGCGCCAGCAGCCATAGAGGCAGGGGGACCGAGCAGTACTTC,CASSHRGRGTEQYF,few,TRBJ2-7,TRBD1,TRBV4-3
TGTGCCAGCAGCAGGGGCCTTCCGGGAGACTACACCTTC,CASSRGLPGDYTF,-,TRBJ1-2,-,TRBV7-8